The rows below give T cell receptor beta chains drawn from one sample of a study of identical twins. One entry per CDR3 protein results from TCRdb running MiXCR on the 5' RACE reads. The repertoire holds 690,000 or so distinct CDR3 sequences, with 8.6% as singletons. These data also formed part of another study, on yellow fever vaccine responses in identical twins.

The sequencing sample was made of PBMCs. Receptors were obtained from a woman between 18 and 29 years old in good health. Each CDR3 is given with its conserved first and last residue. D genes are given only for firm matches. Expanded clones are given a class, and other clones once, few, many or no size at all.

v_call	j_call	clone_size	d_call	cdr3_aa	cdr3_nt
TRBV24-1	TRBJ1-1	few	.	CATSDVRVASEAFF	TGTGCCACCAGTGATGTACGGGTCGCGAGTGAAGCTTTCTTT
TRBV7-2	TRBJ2-7	few	.	CASSLDAGTGNYEQYF	TGTGCCAGCAGCTTAGACGCCGGGACGGGGAATTACGAGCAGTACTTC
TRBV5-6	TRBJ2-7	.	.	CASNTGIRGNEQYF	TGTGCCAGCAATACCGGGATAAGGGGGAACGAGCAGTACTTC
TRBV5-1	TRBJ2-4	.	.	CASSFGINLDIQYF	TGCGCCAGCAGCTTTGGGATAAATTTAGACATTCAGTACTTC
TRBV20-1	TRBJ2-7	few	.	CSALQGEQYF	TGCAGTGCTCTACAGGGCGAGCAGTACTTC
TRBV7-9	TRBJ2-7	few	TRBD1	CASTGQATYEQYF	TGTGCCAGCACCGGACAGGCGACCTACGAGCAGTACTTC
TRBV9	TRBJ1-1	many	.	CASSVGGGEAFF	TGTGCCAGCAGCGTAGGTGGAGGGGAAGCTTTCTTT
TRBV6-6	TRBJ1-1	.	.	CASRDQGNTEAFF	TGTGCCAGCAGAGATCAGGGGAACACTGAAGCTTTCTTT
TRBV20-1	TRBJ2-1	many	TRBD2	CSAILPSGGYNEQFF	TGCAGTGCTATATTACCGAGCGGGGGCTACAATGAGCAGTTCTTC
TRBV24-1	TRBJ2-1	many	.	CATSDLWGNEQFF	TGTGCCACCAGTGATTTGTGGGGCAATGAGCAGTTCTTC
TRBV20-1	TRBJ2-1	.	TRBD2	CSATSGATYNEQFF	TGCAGTGCTACTAGCGGAGCCACCTACAATGAGCAGTTCTTC
TRBV3-1	TRBJ1-6	.	.	CASSEGQSLNSPLHF	TGTGCCAGCAGCGAAGGACAAAGCCTGAATTCACCCCTCCACTTT
TRBV5-1	TRBJ2-7	.	TRBD1	CASSPSRGRGFDEQYF	TGCGCCAGCAGCCCCTCGAGGGGCAGGGGGTTTGACGAGCAGTACTTC
TRBV12-3/TRBV12-4	TRBJ2-1	many	TRBD2	CASSSSGGLSVFF	TGTGCCAGCAGTTCTAGCGGGGGGCTCTCCGTCTTCTTC
TRBV20-1	TRBJ2-3	few	TRBD2	CSASAGLAGCTDTQYF	TGCAGTGCTAGTGCAGGACTAGCGGGATGCACAGATACGCAGTATTTT
TRBV3-1	TRBJ2-2	.	TRBD1	CASSWGQGSNTGELFF	TGTGCCAGCAGTTGGGGACAGGGCTCGAACACCGGGGAGCTGTTTTTT
TRBV25-1	TRBJ2-2	.	TRBD1	CASSDFGTGNTGELFF	TGTGCCAGCAGCGATTTTGGGACAGGGAACACCGGGGAGCTGTTTTTT
TRBV27	TRBJ1-6	few	.	CASSLQGGVYSPLHF	TGTGCCAGCAGTCTACAAGGGGGGGTTTATTCACCCCTCCACTTT
TRBV5-7	TRBJ2-1	.	TRBD2	CAISPRLLAGEPNEQFF	TGTGCCATCAGCCCGAGGCTCCTAGCGGGAGAACCCAATGAGCAGTTCTTC
TRBV28	TRBJ2-7	many	.	CASSFALAGPQGWEQYF	TGTGCCAGCAGTTTCGCCCTCGCAGGACCCCAGGGGTGGGAGCAGTACTTC
TRBV5-1	TRBJ2-7	few	.	CASSPDTTYYEQYF	TGCGCCAGCAGCCCTGACACGACCTACTACGAGCAGTACTTC
TRBV6-1	TRBJ2-3	many	.	CASRPSVDRNTQYF	TGTGCCAGCAGACCTTCGGTCGATCGGAATACGCAGTATTTT
TRBV10-3	TRBJ2-5	few	.	CAISEAVQETQYF	TGTGCCATCAGTGAGGCGGTACAAGAGACCCAGTACTTC
TRBV19	TRBJ1-1	.	TRBD1	CASSRPRGGSHTEAFF	TGTGCCAGTAGTAGGCCCAGGGGGGGTTCCCACACTGAAGCTTTCTTT
TRBV20-1	TRBJ1-5	many	.	CSAYRDTNQPQHF	TGCAGTGCTTACCGGGACACCAATCAGCCCCAGCATTTT
TRBV5-1	TRBJ1-1	many	.	CASSFRALNTEAFF	TGCGCCAGCAGCTTCAGGGCCTTGAACACTGAAGCTTTCTTT
TRBV12-3/TRBV12-4	TRBJ1-6	few	.	CASRGDESAYNSPLHF	TGTGCCAGCAGGGGGGACGAAAGCGCCTATAATTCACCCCTCCACTTT
TRBV11-2	TRBJ2-5	many	.	CASSLYVGEQETQYF	TGTGCCAGCAGCTTATATGTTGGTGAGCAAGAGACCCAGTACTTC
TRBV7-2	TRBJ2-3	.	TRBD1	CASSLDPGQTTDTQYF	TGTGCCAGCAGCTTAGACCCGGGACAGACTACAGATACGCAGTATTTT
TRBV24-1	TRBJ2-2	many	.	CATSDLDRLQGGELFF	TGTGCCACCAGTGACCTAGACAGGCTACAGGGCGGGGAGCTGTTTTTT
TRBV27	TRBJ2-1	few	.	CASSYRDGVNEQFF	TGTGCCAGCAGCTACCGGGACGGGGTAAATGAGCAGTTCTTC
TRBV20-1	TRBJ2-3	.	.	CSALSAPHRTDTQYF	TGCAGTGCCTTGTCCGCCCCCCATAGAACAGATACGCAGTATTTT
TRBV11-2	TRBJ2-1	few	.	CASRERTASYNEQFF	TGTGCCAGCAGGGAACGGACAGCCTCCTACAATGAGCAGTTCTTC
TRBV5-1	TRBJ1-1	few	.	CASSLWSGVGTEAFF	TGCGCCAGCAGCTTGTGGTCGGGAGTTGGCACTGAAGCTTTCTTT
TRBV6-5	TRBJ1-2	few	.	CASRGARSYTF	TGTGCCAGCAGGGGAGCACGTAGCTACACCTTC
TRBV6-1	TRBJ2-1	few	.	CASSPSLAYDYNEQFF	TGTGCCAGCAGTCCCAGCCTAGCGTATGACTACAATGAGCAGTTCTTC
TRBV29-1	TRBJ2-7	.	.	CSVEGNLGGGQYF	TGCAGCGTTGAAGGGAACCTGGGAGGCGGGCAGTACTTC
TRBV12-3/TRBV12-4	TRBJ1-5	few	.	CASRFGVGGRNQPQHF	TGTGCCAGCAGGTTTGGGGTCGGGGGCCGCAATCAGCCCCAGCATTTT
TRBV6-2/TRBV6-3	TRBJ2-1	few	.	CASRPMEGEQFF	TGTGCCAGCAGACCAATGGAGGGTGAGCAGTTCTTC
TRBV29-1	TRBJ2-1	few	TRBD1	CSAEYTGTANEQFF	TGCAGCGCTGAGTATACCGGGACAGCCAATGAGCAGTTCTTC
TRBV28	TRBJ2-5	few	TRBD2	CASRHLAGGGLNQETQYF	TGTGCCAGCAGACACCTAGCGGGAGGAGGCCTTAACCAAGAGACCCAGTACTTC
TRBV9	TRBJ2-7	few	TRBD1	CASSVLKPGQFHEQYF	TGTGCCAGCAGCGTACTTAAACCGGGACAGTTCCACGAGCAGTACTTC
TRBV7-6	TRBJ1-4	.	.	CASSLAATFGEKLFF	TGTGCCAGCAGCTTAGCCGCCACATTCGGCGAAAAACTGTTTTTT
TRBV24-1	TRBJ2-7	few	TRBD2	CATSAGLAGGPSYQQYF	TGTGCCACCAGTGCGGGACTAGCGGGAGGCCCCTCTTACCAGCAGTACTTC
TRBV6-2/TRBV6-3	TRBJ2-3	few	TRBD2	CASSPYGERPSGSSDTQYF	TGTGCCAGCAGCCCTTATGGGGAAAGACCTAGCGGGAGCTCAGATACGCAGTATTTT
TRBV28	TRBJ1-2	.	.	CASSLPRTATYGYTF	TGTGCCAGCAGTTTACCCCGGACAGCAACCTATGGCTACACCTTC
TRBV29-1	TRBJ2-3	.	TRBD1	CSDRQGLSTDTQYF	TGCAGCGACCGACAGGGTTTGAGCACAGATACGCAGTATTTT
TRBV5-1	TRBJ2-5	many	TRBD1	CASSLGTGQETQYF	TGTGCCAGCAGCTTAGGGACAGGCCAAGAGACCCAGTACTTC
TRBV11-2	TRBJ2-1	.	.	CASSSQSTYNEQFF	TGTGCCAGCAGCTCACAGTCAACCTACAATGAGCAGTTCTTC
TRBV20-1	TRBJ2-4	many	.	CSARGQIGNIQYF	TGCAGTGCTAGAGGACAGATTGGAAACATTCAGTACTTC
TRBV5-1	TRBJ2-7	many	TRBD1	CASSLERGLEQYF	TGCGCCAGCAGCTTGGAAAGGGGGCTCGAGCAGTACTTC
TRBV6-1	TRBJ1-2	.	.	CASSRDRPSGYTF	TGTGCCAGCAGCCGAGACAGGCCCAGTGGCTACACCTTC
TRBV2	TRBJ2-1	.	TRBD2	CASRETSGRLNEQFF	TGTGCCAGCAGAGAAACTAGCGGGAGGTTGAATGAGCAGTTCTTC
TRBV6-1	TRBJ1-4	few	.	CASSDRDPNEKLFF	TGTGCCAGCAGTGACAGGGACCCTAATGAAAAACTGTTTTTT
TRBV4-1	TRBJ2-2	.	TRBD2	CASSDHGGGSVYTGELFF	TGCGCCAGCAGCGATCACGGAGGCGGGAGCGTGTACACCGGGGAGCTGTTTTTT
TRBV27	TRBJ2-6	few	.	CASSLTKGGANVLTF	TGTGCCAGCAGTTTAACAAAGGGTGGGGCCAACGTCCTGACTTTC
TRBV15	TRBJ2-5	many	.	CATSISGTRGETQYF	TGTGCCACCAGCATCTCCGGTACCCGAGGGGAGACCCAGTACTTC
TRBV20-1	TRBJ2-7	.	TRBD2	CSAAGLGSYEQYF	TGCAGTGCAGCGGGACTTGGATCCTACGAGCAGTACTTC